This T cell receptor beta chain is from a study of monozygotic twins with inflammatory bowel disease. General study points: For IBD patients, clonotypes shared with others were fewer than for healthy twins, especially with disease activity. Part of the variability in patient repertoires may have come from differing immunosuppressive treatments.

Every sample had its cDNA made across eight separate reactions. TCRdb reworked the 5' RACE reads into one entry per CDR3 protein, no DNA. The sample table sets out more than 300,000 distinct CDR3 sequences. Germline CDR1 SGHRS, CDR2 YFSETQ. The CDR3 is 13 amino acids. Regarding this clonotype: Its antigen remains unidentified.

This TCR came from a human donor with ulcerative colitis or Crohn's disease, or a healthy co-twin of an affected twin (not recorded which). J is TRBJ2-5 and V is TRBV5-1; TCRdb returns TRBD1, unconfirmable since there is no DNA. Sequenced material: blood. The CDR3 is CASSRAAVETQYF.